Reported below is one T cell receptor beta chain. Its specificity is not known. Here immunoSEQ multiplex PCR was the method, and the copy in TCRdb shows in-frame clones only, minus some. The table lists some 150,000 clones, approximately 91% of them singletons. From germline, CDR1 is MGHDK and CDR2 SYGVNS. CDR3 length: 12 residues. J lost 11 bases, V lost 6 bases, and 9 bases had no gene match. These data come from a study of T cell responses to AZD1222 COVID-19 vaccine. Study-level findings and limits: Repertoire samples came only from after the peak T cell response. At baseline, just 6 or 7 AZD1222 recipients tested seropositive. Increases in Spike-specific TCR breadth and depth were seen after two AZD1222 doses.

This sequence joins TRBV25-1 and TRBJ1-1; 7 nucleotides agree with TRBD1. The material was peripheral blood, obtained 28 days after the second AZD1222 dose. The clonotype originates from an adult who received the AZD1222 COVID-19 vaccine. CDR3 DNA sequence: TGTGCCAGCAGGAAAGAGGACAGGAATGCTTTCTTT. The encoded protein is CASRKEDRNAFF. Combining the CDR3 with reference TRBV25-1 and TRBJ1-1 gives the whole variable domain EADIYQTPRYLVIGTGKKITLECSQTMGHDKMYWYQQDPGMELHLIHYSYGVNSTEKGDLSSESTVSRIRTEHFPLTLESARPSHTSQYLCASRKEDRNAFFGQGTRLTVV.